The 32 T cell receptor beta chains listed next were all sequenced from one sample in a study of Ad26.COV2.S vaccination and SARS-CoV-2 variants. Measured with immunoSEQ multiplex PCR; TCRdb has only the in-frame clones, and not every one. This sample has about 140,000 clones; 86% occur once, and the top ten carry around 5%. Specimen: peripheral blood, collected after recovery from COVID-19. The receptors shown here come from a human donor who had recovered from COVID-19.

V gene TRBV28 combines with J gene TRBJ1-3; 7 bases match TRBD1. The CDR3 is made up of 18 amino acids. The V gene end was trimmed by 5 bases and the J gene end by 2 bases; junction bases not matched to a gene: 15. Looked up from germline, CDR1 is MDHEN and CDR2 is SYDVKM. The CDR3, as DNA: TGTGCCAGCAGTGAAGGACAGGACCTCGTATATACTGGAAACACCATATATTTT. Its protein is CASSEGQDLVYTGNTIYF.

The genes are TRBV9 and TRBJ1-2, with TRBD1 matching 7 bases. Germline lookup yields CDR1 SGDLS and CDR2 YYNGEE. This CDR3 contains 14 residues. With V trimmed by 0 bases and J by 6 bases, 5 bases remained unmatched. The CDR3 DNA follows: TGTGCCAGCAGCGTAGACGCAGGGGGAAATGGCTACACCTTC. It codes for CASSVDAGGNGYTF.

The table lists this clone with a count of one. The chain carries TRBV6-1 and TRBJ1-5; D gene ambiguous. CDR3 length equals 12 residues. From germline, CDR1 is MNHNS and CDR2 SASEGT. V lost 3 bases and J 7 bases, leaving 7 bases between the germline ends. CDR3 DNA: TGTGCCAGCAGTGATCGTGGCCAGCCCCAGCATTTT. Translating it yields CASSDRGQPQHF.

The chain has TRBV2 and TRBJ2-5; D is ambiguous. The CDR3 runs to 15 residues. Germline V CDR1 and CDR2: SNHLY, FYNNEI. Trimming took 8 bases from V and 3 from J, leaving 19 bases between them. The CDR3 bases are TGTGCCAGCCTCCCGGTTGACCGCAGCGAAGAGACCCAGTACTTC. As protein: CASLPVDRSEETQYF.

The chain combines TRBV6-2 or TRBV6-3 with TRBJ2-3; unclear D gene. The CDR3 sequence is 14 residues long. The germline V gene encodes CDR1 MNHEY and CDR2 SVGEGT. V lost 2 bases to trimming and J lost 2 bases, with 8 bases between them. The CDR3 DNA sequence: TGTGCCAGCAGTTACCGGGCAGCCACAGATACGCAGTATTTT. The encoded protein is CASSYRAATDTQYF.

J is TRBJ1-5 and V is TRBV28, with unresolved D. CDR1 and CDR2 from the germline V gene are MDHEN and SYDVKM. Trimming removed 6 bases from V and 4 bases from J, with 19 bases in between. CDR3 length: 16 residues. In DNA, the CDR3 is TGTGCCAGCAGGGGTAGGCAAGGAAGCGGGAATCAGCCCCAGCATTTT. Its translation is CASRGRQGSGNQPQHF.

The chain has TRBV5-5 and TRBJ1-3; D remains ambiguous. This CDR3 has 16 amino acids. Trimming left V 1 base short and J 2 bases short, with 13 bases between. Germline values: CDR1 SGHKS, CDR2 YYEKEE (reference sequence). CDR3 region: CASSLRMWVPGNTIYF. The CDR3 DNA is TGTGCCAGCAGCTTGCGGATGTGGGTACCTGGAAACACCATATATTTT.

This chain links TRBV19 with TRBJ2-2; TRBD2 is a possible D gene (8 bases). Trimming removed 5 bases at V and 4 bases at J, with 14 bases between. CDR1 is LNHDA and CDR2 is SQIVND in the germline V gene (reference sequence). The CDR3 has 15 residues. The CDR3 is CASSLGRGRTGELFF. For the CDR3, the DNA is TGTGCCAGTAGTCTCGGGAGGGGGCGCACCGGGGAGCTGTTTTTT.

This sequence joins TRBV28 and TRBJ1-5, with 9 positions matching TRBD1. This CDR3 contains 16 residues. Germline loops: CDR1 MDHEN, CDR2 SYDVKM. V shed 4 bases and J 6 bases; nucleotides not matched to a gene: 10. The CDR3 loop is CASSWNRGPISQPQHF. The DNA of the CDR3 is TGTGCCAGCAGTTGGAACAGGGGGCCCATCAGTCAGCCCCAGCATTTT.

The chain joins TRBV6-6 to TRBJ2-5, with TRBD2 matching over 11 bases. Germline values: CDR1 MNHNY, CDR2 SVGAGI (reference sequence). The CDR3 consists of 16 residues. V dropped 6 bases and J dropped 1; count of bases not matched to a gene: 7. DNA of the CDR3: TGTGCCAGCAGGACGAAGCTAGCGGGGGGCCAAGAGACCCAGTACTTC. Translation gives CASRTKLAGGQETQYF.

The sample holds one count of this clone. The rearrangement joins TRBV5-4 to TRBJ2-7; D possibly matches TRBD1 or TRBD2 (6 bases each). The CDR3 covers 15 residues. The V gene lost 3 bases and the J gene lost 3 bases, with 16 bases spanning the gap. Germline values: CDR1 SGHNT, CDR2 YYREEE (reference sequence). The CDR3, as DNA: TGTGCCAGCAGCTGGGGGGCGAGGGTGGGCTACGAGCAGTACTTC. Residues: CASSWGARVGYEQYF.

The rearrangement uses TRBV2 and TRBJ2-4; 15 bases match TRBD2. Losses at the gene ends were 10 bases for V and 0 bases for J; bases not matched to a gene: 4. The CDR3 sequence is 16 residues long. In germline, CDR1 is SNHLY, CDR2 FYNNEI. The CDR3 loop is CATRTSGGEAKNIQYF. CDR3 sequence (DNA): TGTGCCACCAGGACTAGCGGGGGGGAAGCCAAAAACATTCAGTACTTC. Full variable domain (rest looked up from reference TRBV2 and TRBJ2-4): EPEVTQTPSHQVTQMGQEVILRCVPISNHLYFYWYRQILGQKVEFLVSFYNNEISEKSEIFDDQFSVERPDGSNFTLKIRSTKLEDSAMYFCATRTSGGEAKNIQYFGAGTRLSVL.

The chain carries TRBV11-2 and TRBJ2-7; TRBD2 might be the D (6 bases). The ends were cut back, 1 base at V and 5 bases at J, with 12 bases in the middle. The CDR3 consists of 14 residues. Germline V gene sequence: CDR1 SGHAT, CDR2 FQNNGV. Here the CDR3 DNA reads TGTGCCAGCAGCTTAGGGATTGGGGGGAACGAGCAGTACTTC. It translates to CASSLGIGGNEQYF. Variable domain in full (rest from reference TRBV11-2 and TRBJ2-7): EAGVAQSPRYKIIEKRQSVAFWCNPISGHATLYWYQQILGQGPKLLIQFQNNGVVDDSQLPKDRFSAERLKGVDSTLKIQPAKLEDSAVYLCASSLGIGGNEQYFGPGTRLTVT.

Here the CDR3 DNA reads TGTGCCAGCAGCGTAGGACCTCAGGGCCCATACGAGCAGTACTTC. Its protein product is CASSVGPQGPYEQYF. The rearrangement links TRBV9 to TRBJ2-7; TRBD1 is a possible D gene (5 bases). The germline CDR1 and CDR2 sequences are SGDLS and YYNGEE. CDR3 length: 15 residues. V lost 0 bases, J lost 4 bases, and 14 bases lay in between.

This chain joins TRBV18 and TRBJ1-1, with D tentatively TRBD1 (6 bases). Germline loops: CDR1 KGHSH, CDR2 LQKENI. The CDR3 covers 13 residues. The germline V and J ends were trimmed by 6 bases and 8 bases, with 16 bases remaining between them. CDR3 residues: CASSGGGTSEAFF. CDR3 coding DNA: TGTGCCAGCTCGGGGGGCGGGACGTCGGAAGCTTTCTTT.

The V call is TRBV7-6, the J call TRBJ2-3; D tentatively reads TRBD1 or TRBD2 (9 bases each). Trimming pared 1 base from V and 1 base from J, leaving 18 bases between. CDR3 length: 18 amino acids. The germline CDR1 and CDR2 sequences are SGHVS and FNYEAQ. CDR3 nucleotide sequence: TGTGCCAGCAGCTTAGTAGCGGGGGACAGGGAGGGCACAGATACGCAGTATTTT. Encoded protein: CASSLVAGDREGTDTQYF.

The count of this clone is one. This chain joins TRBV5-1 and TRBJ2-1; unclear D gene. The germline V and J ends were trimmed by 7 bases and 1 base, with 6 bases remaining between them. Germline CDR1 is SGHRS and CDR2 is YFSETQ. The CDR3 is 12 amino acids. The CDR3, as DNA: TGCGCCAGCTCCGGGTCCTACAATGAGCAGTTCTTC. It specifies CASSGSYNEQFF.

The chain uses TRBV5-1 and TRBJ2-1, with TRBD2 matching over 10 bases. The germline CDR1 and CDR2 sequences are SGHRS and YFSETQ. V lost 3 bases to trimming and J lost 0 bases; unmatched junction nucleotides: 6. The CDR3 is made up of 17 amino acids. CDR3 residues: CASSYLAGASSYNEQFF. The CDR3 coding sequence is TGCGCCAGCAGCTACCTAGCGGGGGCCAGCTCCTACAATGAGCAGTTCTTC.

The chain couples TRBV18 to TRBJ2-7, with 7 nucleotides matching TRBD1. The CDR3 extends over 14 amino acids. The V and J ends lost 6 bases and 5 bases, in that order; junction bases with no gene match: 10. The germline gives CDR1 KGHSH, CDR2 LQKENI. CDR3 sequence reads: CASSQGQLTHEQYF. For the CDR3, the DNA is TGTGCCAGCTCGCAGGGACAGTTAACCCACGAGCAGTACTTC.

The V and J genes are TRBV6-6 and TRBJ1-3; no reliable D call. The CDR3 totals 13 residues. Trimming stripped 7 bases from V and 0 bases from J, with 7 bases between. Germline V lookup: CDR1 MNHNY, CDR2 SVGAGI (reference sequence). CDR3 sequence (DNA): TGTGCCAGCACAGGTAGCTCTGGAAACACCATATATTTT. As protein: CASTGSSGNTIYF.

The V gene is TRBV7-2, the J gene TRBJ1-6; D is possibly TRBD1 (6 bases). The CDR3 has 15 residues. The germline gives CDR1 SGHTA, CDR2 FQGNSA. V lost 5 bases, J lost 9 bases, and 17 bases lay in between. The CDR3 DNA reads TGTGCCAGCAGCCAGAACAGGGTTCGGGGTTCACCCCTCCACTTT. Protein sequence: CASSQNRVRGSPLHF. Full variable domain (missing parts from reference TRBV7-2 and TRBJ1-6): GAGVSQSPSNKVTEKGKDVELRCDPISGHTALYWYRQSLGQGLEFLIYFQGNSAPDKSGLPSDRFSAERTGGSVSTLTIQRTQQEDSAVYLCASSQNRVRGSPLHFGNGTRLTVT.

The chain recombines TRBV18 with TRBJ2-3; D could derive from TRBD1 or TRBD2 (5 bases each). Germline V CDR1 and CDR2: KGHSH, LQKENI. With 4 bases removed from V and 1 base from J, the gap between germline ends came to 9 bases. The CDR3 is 14 residues long. CDR3 nucleotides: TGTGCCAGCTCACGTGGGGGAGGCACAGATACGCAGTATTTT. Translating gives CASSRGGGTDTQYF.

This CDR3 reads CASTPPASYEQYF. The CDR3 nucleotides read TGTGCCAGCACCCCTCCAGCCTCCTACGAGCAGTACTTC. This sequence joins TRBV2 and TRBJ2-7; D remains ambiguous. The CDR3 consists of 13 residues. Germline-derived CDR1 and CDR2 are SNHLY and FYNNEI. Trimming stripped 7 bases from V and 0 bases from J, with 10 bases between.

This chain connects TRBV27 to TRBJ1-5, with D possibly being TRBD1 (5 bases). The CDR3 covers 17 residues. With 2 bases removed from V and 0 bases from J, the gap between germline ends came to 14 bases. CDR1 and CDR2 from the germline V gene are MNHEY and SMNVEV (reference sequence). The CDR3 protein is CASSLKGQGLSNQPQHF. The CDR3 coding sequence is TGTGCCAGCAGTTTAAAGGGGCAGGGCCTTAGCAATCAGCCCCAGCATTTT.

The V gene is TRBV4-1, the J gene TRBJ2-6, with 7 nucleotides matching TRBD1. CDR3 size: 16 residues. Germline V lookup: CDR1 MGHRA, CDR2 YSYEKL. The V gene end was trimmed by 3 bases and the J gene end by 0 bases; junction bases not matched to a gene: 2. The CDR3 DNA reads TGCGCCAGCAGCCAGGCAGGGGGCTCTGGGGCCAACGTCCTGACTTTC. It is translated as CASSQAGGSGANVLTF.

This clone was counted between two and nine times. V and J are TRBV28 and TRBJ1-2, with 8 bases lining up with TRBD1. The length of the CDR3 is 14 residues. Germline V gene lookup returns CDR1 MDHEN and CDR2 SYDVKM. With 6 bases clipped from V and 4 bases from J, the junction kept 7 bases outside the gene matches. This CDR3 is CASSPGGRVYGYTF. CDR3 in DNA: TGTGCCAGCAGCCCAGGGGGCAGAGTCTATGGCTACACCTTC.

This chain links TRBV9 with TRBJ1-5; D ambiguous. V was pared by 2 bases and J by 4 bases, with 10 bases between. This CDR3 has 14 amino acids. Per germline, CDR1 SGDLS and CDR2 YYNGEE. The CDR3 nucleotides are TGTGCCAGCAGCGTTGGGGAGTTAAATCAGCCCCAGCATTTT. Translating it yields CASSVGELNQPQHF.

J is TRBJ2-1 and V is TRBV24-1; perhaps TRBD2 as D (5 bases). The CDR3 is 17 residues long. V was cut by 3 bases and J by 0 bases, with 14 bases left in between. Per germline, CDR1 KGHDR and CDR2 SFDVKD. This chain's CDR3 is CATSDIQTGSSYNEQFF. The CDR3 coding sequence is TGTGCCACCAGTGATATACAGACGGGGAGCTCCTACAATGAGCAGTTCTTC.

The gene calls are TRBV27 and TRBJ2-6, with 11 bases fitting TRBD2. Germline V lookup: CDR1 MNHEY, CDR2 SMNVEV (reference sequence). The CDR3 contains 20 residues. V gave up 4 bases and J gave up 3 bases; unmatched junction bases: 14. CDR3 sequence (DNA): TGTGCCAGCAGTTCCCGTATTTGGGGTAGCGGGGGGGTTGGGGCCAACGTCCTGACTTTC. Residues: CASSSRIWGSGGVGANVLTF.

The chain has TRBV27 and TRBJ1-1; weak D call: TRBD1 (6 bases). The CDR3 is 15 amino acids. V lost 5 bases and J 3 bases, leaving 16 bases between the germline ends. The V gene's germline CDR1 is MNHEY and CDR2 SMNVEV (reference sequence). The CDR3 coding sequence is TGTGCCAGCAGTCCATATCAGGGGACGGACACTGAAGCTTTCTTT. Amino acids: CASSPYQGTDTEAFF.

This clone was detected a few times. This sequence joins TRBV28 and TRBJ1-2; D not certain. This CDR3 has 13 residues. From germline, CDR1 is MDHEN and CDR2 SYDVKM. V dropped 6 bases and J dropped 6 bases, with 14 bases sitting between them. CDR3: CASRPDGPNGYTF. The DNA for the CDR3 is TGTGCCAGCAGGCCAGACGGCCCTAATGGCTACACCTTC.

The V and J genes are TRBV4-1 and TRBJ2-7, with D possibly TRBD2 on 5 matching bases. V was trimmed by 2 bases and J by 3 bases, leaving 11 bases between them. The germline V gene has CDR1 MGHRA and CDR2 YSYEKL. The CDR3 contains 14 residues. CDR3 coding DNA: TGCGCCAGCAGCCAACTCAAGGACTTCTACGAGCAGTACTTC. It yields the protein CASSQLKDFYEQYF.